This T cell receptor (beta chain) was recorded in a study of blood T cell repertoires in COVID-19. Turning to the study itself: Sites in the United States, Italy and Spain provided acute and convalescent COVID-19 samples. The analysed material was cDNA or gDNA that came from T cells, B-cell-depleted T cells, or PBMCs.

CDR1 is SGHTS, CDR2 YDEGEE, per germline. Trimming took 4 bases from V and 6 from J, leaving 11 bases between them. The CDR3 spans 13 residues. Enrolment of Seattle patients took place during active infection, and they were followed longitudinally. Original handling: For nucleated cells, counts were estimated from reference gene primer amplification. Clones were read by immunoSEQ multiplex PCR, and TCRdb kept only the in-frame ones, dropping some. The V and J calls and clone size were taken over from that table, and D and trimming were inferred from the DNA. The profile covers tens of thousands of clones, with around 74% appearing a single time and around 3.9% taken by the ten largest.

The source material was peripheral blood. The sequence was collected from a man aged 70-80 years with COVID-19, enrolled during active disease. The J gene is TRBJ2-4, the V gene TRBV5-8; no firm D call. The CDR3 here is CASSLTQINIQYF. The DNA of the CDR3 is TGTGCCAGCAGCCTGACACAGATAAACATTCAGTACTTC.